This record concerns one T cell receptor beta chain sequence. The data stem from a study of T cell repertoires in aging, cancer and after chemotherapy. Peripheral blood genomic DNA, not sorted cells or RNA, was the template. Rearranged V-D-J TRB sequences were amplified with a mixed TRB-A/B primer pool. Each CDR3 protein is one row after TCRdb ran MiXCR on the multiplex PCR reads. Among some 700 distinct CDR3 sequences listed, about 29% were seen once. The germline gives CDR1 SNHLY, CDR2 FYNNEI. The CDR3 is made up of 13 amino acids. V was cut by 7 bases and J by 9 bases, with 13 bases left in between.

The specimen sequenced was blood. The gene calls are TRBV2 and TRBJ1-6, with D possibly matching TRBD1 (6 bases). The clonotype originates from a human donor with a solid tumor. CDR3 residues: CASKTGPFSPLHF. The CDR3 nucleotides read TGTGCCAGCAAGACAGGCCCTTTTTCACCCCTCCACTTT.